This T cell receptor beta chain derives from a study of human T cells and chemical hapten exposure. Study overall: Per-sample TCR yield variability stemmed mainly from small pooled library volume differences.

Findings of the study overall: The number of TCRs above 1 in 1000 frequency did not change after DPC sensitization.

The sample's time point: healthy volunteer bleed at 2 weeks. Total RNA was extracted from unfractionated whole blood. V lost 1 base to trimming and J lost 5 bases, with 3 bases between them. Looked up from germline, CDR1 is LGHDT and CDR2 is YNNKEL (reference sequence). The length of the CDR3 is 12 residues. Regarding this clonotype: The antigen is not known.

The library put unique molecular identifiers onto individual cDNA molecules. In the source study's methods: Sequenced samples showed a median of 95,638 TCRs each, with counts running from around 24,000 to 710,000. TCRdb independently ran MiXCR on the RACE reads; one entry per CDR3 protein. TCRdb, not the authors, supplied the V and J calls. The table shows 130,000 or so distinct CDR3 sequences, with about 9.4% occurring only once. This clonotype was obtained from a male donor in good health. Some clones in this sample may be carry-over from other donors' samples. The V gene is TRBV3-1, the J gene TRBJ1-5; D is unresolved. Sequenced: whole blood. Here the CDR3 DNA reads TGTGCCAGCAGCCAAGGGTATCAGCCCCAGCATTTT. It specifies CASSQGYQPQHF.